This T cell receptor beta chain was observed in a study of T cells in women clearing cervical HPV infection. The study, taken as a whole, reports: Controls had more TRBV6-7 (about 0.16%) than cases (0.11%).

Cervical HPV DNA detected by MY09/MY11 PCR, typed by dot-blot. Concerning this clone itself: Its antigen is unidentified. Coverage ceases 3 residues before the CDR3 finishes, and the germline J gene fills in the end.

Average input was about 1.2 ug genomic DNA for immunoSEQ TCR beta CDR3 amplification. Measured with immunoSEQ multiplex PCR; TCRdb has only the in-frame clones, and not every one. In total, the table holds roughly 35,000 clones. This CDR3 has 12 amino acids. The V end lost 5 bases, the J end lost 4 bases, and 11 bases lay between the germline ends. Germline-derived CDR1 and CDR2 are GTSNPN and SVGIG (reference sequence). Sequencing was performed on blood buffy coat. This sequence joins TRBV30 and TRBJ2-5; maybe TRBD2 (6 bases). This TCR was sampled from a woman aged 18 to 75 with a cervical HPV16 infection that either progressed to CIN3+ or cleared (not recorded which). The CDR3 bases that were read are TGTGCCTGGGGACTATTGGGAGAGACC. Its translation is CAWGLLGET. In full, the CDR3 is CAWGLLGETQYF.